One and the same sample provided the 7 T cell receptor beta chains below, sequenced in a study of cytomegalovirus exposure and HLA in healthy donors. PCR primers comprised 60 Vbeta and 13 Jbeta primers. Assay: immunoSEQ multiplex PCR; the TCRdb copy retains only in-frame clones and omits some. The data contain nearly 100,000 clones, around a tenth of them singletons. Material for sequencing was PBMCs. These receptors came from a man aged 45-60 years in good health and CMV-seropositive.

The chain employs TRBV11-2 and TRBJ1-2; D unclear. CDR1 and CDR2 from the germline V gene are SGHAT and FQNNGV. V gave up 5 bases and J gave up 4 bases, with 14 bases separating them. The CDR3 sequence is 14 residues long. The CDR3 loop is CASSPGRRGYGYTF. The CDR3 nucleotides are TGTGCCAGCAGCCCCGGACGGCGGGGCTATGGCTACACCTTC.

The CDR3 loop is CASSWAGLSYNEQFF. The CDR3 DNA reads TGTGCCAGCAGCTGGGCAGGGCTCTCCTACAATGAGCAGTTCTTC. The rearrangement joins TRBV5-8 to TRBJ2-1; tentatively, D is TRBD1 (5 bases). The CDR3 sequence is 15 residues long. Germline-derived CDR1 and CDR2 are SGHTS and YDEGEE. Trimming took 3 bases from V and 0 from J, leaving 10 bases between them. Variable domain in full (rest from reference TRBV5-8 and TRBJ2-1): EAGVTQSPTHLIKTRGQQATLRCSPISGHTSVYWYQQALGLGLQFLLWYDEGEERNRGNFPPRFSGRQFPNYSSELNVNALELEDSALYLCASSWAGLSYNEQFFGPGTRLTVL.

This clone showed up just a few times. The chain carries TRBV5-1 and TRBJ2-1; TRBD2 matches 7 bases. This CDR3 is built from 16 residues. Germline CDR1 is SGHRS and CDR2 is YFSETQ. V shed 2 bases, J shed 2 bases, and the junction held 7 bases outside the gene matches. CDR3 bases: TGCGCCAGCAGCTTAAGAGCGGGAAAGGCCTACAATGAGCAGTTCTTC. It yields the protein CASSLRAGKAYNEQFF.

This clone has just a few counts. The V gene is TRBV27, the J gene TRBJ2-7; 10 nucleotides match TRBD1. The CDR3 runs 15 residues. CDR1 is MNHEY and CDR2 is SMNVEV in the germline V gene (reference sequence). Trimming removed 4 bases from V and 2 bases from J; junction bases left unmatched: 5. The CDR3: CASSYRDRGPYEQYF. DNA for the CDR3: TGTGCCAGCAGTTACCGGGACAGGGGCCCCTACGAGCAGTACTTC.

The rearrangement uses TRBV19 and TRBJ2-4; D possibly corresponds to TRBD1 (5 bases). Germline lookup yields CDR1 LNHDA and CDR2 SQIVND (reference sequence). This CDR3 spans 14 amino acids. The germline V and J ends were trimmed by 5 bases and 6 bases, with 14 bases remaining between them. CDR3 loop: CASSSGYGPNIQYF. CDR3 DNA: TGTGCCAGTAGTTCAGGGTACGGCCCAAACATTCAGTACTTC.

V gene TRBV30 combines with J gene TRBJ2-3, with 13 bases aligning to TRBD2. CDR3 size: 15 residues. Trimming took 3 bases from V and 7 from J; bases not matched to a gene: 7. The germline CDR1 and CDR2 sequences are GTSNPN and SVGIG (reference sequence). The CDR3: CAWRPLAGGVYTQYF. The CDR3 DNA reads TGTGCCTGGAGACCACTAGCGGGAGGGGTATATACGCAGTATTTT.

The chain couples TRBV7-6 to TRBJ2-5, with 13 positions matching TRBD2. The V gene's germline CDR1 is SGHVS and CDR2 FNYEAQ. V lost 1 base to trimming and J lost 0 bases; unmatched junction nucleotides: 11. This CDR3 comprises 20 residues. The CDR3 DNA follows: TGTGCCAGCAGCTTAGTTCCTCCGGGACTAGCGGGGTTCTACCAAGAGACCCAGTACTTC. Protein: CASSLVPPGLAGFYQETQYF.